This T cell receptor (beta chain) is drawn from a study of T cells after yellow fever vaccination. The CDR3 has 16 amino acids. The ends lost 1 base at V and 2 bases at J; junction bases unmatched: 8. Germline lookup yields CDR1 SQVTM and CDR2 ANQGSEA. TCRdb analysed the 5' RACE reads with MiXCR anew, one entry per CDR3 protein. The sample includes around 310,000 distinct CDR3 sequences, around 4.4% of them seen just once. The sample holds many counts of this clonotype. The receptor was derived from a man between 18 and 35 years old who received the YFV17D yellow fever vaccine. The chain has TRBV29-1 and TRBJ2-5; 9 bases line up with TRBD1. Source: PBMCs, taken 15 days after the yellow fever booster vaccination. The CDR3 DNA follows: TGCAGCGTTGAAGGCCCGGCCGGGACAGGGCAAGAGACCCAGTACTTC. Residues: CSVEGPAGTGQETQYF. The full variable domain, in which reference TRBV29-1 and TRBJ2-5 provide the parts outside the CDR3, is SAVISQKPSRDICQRGTSLTIQCQVDSQVTMMFWYRQQPGQSLTLIATANQGSEATYESGFVIDKFPISRPNLTFSTLTVSNMSPEDSSIYLCSVEGPAGTGQETQYFGPGTRLLVL.